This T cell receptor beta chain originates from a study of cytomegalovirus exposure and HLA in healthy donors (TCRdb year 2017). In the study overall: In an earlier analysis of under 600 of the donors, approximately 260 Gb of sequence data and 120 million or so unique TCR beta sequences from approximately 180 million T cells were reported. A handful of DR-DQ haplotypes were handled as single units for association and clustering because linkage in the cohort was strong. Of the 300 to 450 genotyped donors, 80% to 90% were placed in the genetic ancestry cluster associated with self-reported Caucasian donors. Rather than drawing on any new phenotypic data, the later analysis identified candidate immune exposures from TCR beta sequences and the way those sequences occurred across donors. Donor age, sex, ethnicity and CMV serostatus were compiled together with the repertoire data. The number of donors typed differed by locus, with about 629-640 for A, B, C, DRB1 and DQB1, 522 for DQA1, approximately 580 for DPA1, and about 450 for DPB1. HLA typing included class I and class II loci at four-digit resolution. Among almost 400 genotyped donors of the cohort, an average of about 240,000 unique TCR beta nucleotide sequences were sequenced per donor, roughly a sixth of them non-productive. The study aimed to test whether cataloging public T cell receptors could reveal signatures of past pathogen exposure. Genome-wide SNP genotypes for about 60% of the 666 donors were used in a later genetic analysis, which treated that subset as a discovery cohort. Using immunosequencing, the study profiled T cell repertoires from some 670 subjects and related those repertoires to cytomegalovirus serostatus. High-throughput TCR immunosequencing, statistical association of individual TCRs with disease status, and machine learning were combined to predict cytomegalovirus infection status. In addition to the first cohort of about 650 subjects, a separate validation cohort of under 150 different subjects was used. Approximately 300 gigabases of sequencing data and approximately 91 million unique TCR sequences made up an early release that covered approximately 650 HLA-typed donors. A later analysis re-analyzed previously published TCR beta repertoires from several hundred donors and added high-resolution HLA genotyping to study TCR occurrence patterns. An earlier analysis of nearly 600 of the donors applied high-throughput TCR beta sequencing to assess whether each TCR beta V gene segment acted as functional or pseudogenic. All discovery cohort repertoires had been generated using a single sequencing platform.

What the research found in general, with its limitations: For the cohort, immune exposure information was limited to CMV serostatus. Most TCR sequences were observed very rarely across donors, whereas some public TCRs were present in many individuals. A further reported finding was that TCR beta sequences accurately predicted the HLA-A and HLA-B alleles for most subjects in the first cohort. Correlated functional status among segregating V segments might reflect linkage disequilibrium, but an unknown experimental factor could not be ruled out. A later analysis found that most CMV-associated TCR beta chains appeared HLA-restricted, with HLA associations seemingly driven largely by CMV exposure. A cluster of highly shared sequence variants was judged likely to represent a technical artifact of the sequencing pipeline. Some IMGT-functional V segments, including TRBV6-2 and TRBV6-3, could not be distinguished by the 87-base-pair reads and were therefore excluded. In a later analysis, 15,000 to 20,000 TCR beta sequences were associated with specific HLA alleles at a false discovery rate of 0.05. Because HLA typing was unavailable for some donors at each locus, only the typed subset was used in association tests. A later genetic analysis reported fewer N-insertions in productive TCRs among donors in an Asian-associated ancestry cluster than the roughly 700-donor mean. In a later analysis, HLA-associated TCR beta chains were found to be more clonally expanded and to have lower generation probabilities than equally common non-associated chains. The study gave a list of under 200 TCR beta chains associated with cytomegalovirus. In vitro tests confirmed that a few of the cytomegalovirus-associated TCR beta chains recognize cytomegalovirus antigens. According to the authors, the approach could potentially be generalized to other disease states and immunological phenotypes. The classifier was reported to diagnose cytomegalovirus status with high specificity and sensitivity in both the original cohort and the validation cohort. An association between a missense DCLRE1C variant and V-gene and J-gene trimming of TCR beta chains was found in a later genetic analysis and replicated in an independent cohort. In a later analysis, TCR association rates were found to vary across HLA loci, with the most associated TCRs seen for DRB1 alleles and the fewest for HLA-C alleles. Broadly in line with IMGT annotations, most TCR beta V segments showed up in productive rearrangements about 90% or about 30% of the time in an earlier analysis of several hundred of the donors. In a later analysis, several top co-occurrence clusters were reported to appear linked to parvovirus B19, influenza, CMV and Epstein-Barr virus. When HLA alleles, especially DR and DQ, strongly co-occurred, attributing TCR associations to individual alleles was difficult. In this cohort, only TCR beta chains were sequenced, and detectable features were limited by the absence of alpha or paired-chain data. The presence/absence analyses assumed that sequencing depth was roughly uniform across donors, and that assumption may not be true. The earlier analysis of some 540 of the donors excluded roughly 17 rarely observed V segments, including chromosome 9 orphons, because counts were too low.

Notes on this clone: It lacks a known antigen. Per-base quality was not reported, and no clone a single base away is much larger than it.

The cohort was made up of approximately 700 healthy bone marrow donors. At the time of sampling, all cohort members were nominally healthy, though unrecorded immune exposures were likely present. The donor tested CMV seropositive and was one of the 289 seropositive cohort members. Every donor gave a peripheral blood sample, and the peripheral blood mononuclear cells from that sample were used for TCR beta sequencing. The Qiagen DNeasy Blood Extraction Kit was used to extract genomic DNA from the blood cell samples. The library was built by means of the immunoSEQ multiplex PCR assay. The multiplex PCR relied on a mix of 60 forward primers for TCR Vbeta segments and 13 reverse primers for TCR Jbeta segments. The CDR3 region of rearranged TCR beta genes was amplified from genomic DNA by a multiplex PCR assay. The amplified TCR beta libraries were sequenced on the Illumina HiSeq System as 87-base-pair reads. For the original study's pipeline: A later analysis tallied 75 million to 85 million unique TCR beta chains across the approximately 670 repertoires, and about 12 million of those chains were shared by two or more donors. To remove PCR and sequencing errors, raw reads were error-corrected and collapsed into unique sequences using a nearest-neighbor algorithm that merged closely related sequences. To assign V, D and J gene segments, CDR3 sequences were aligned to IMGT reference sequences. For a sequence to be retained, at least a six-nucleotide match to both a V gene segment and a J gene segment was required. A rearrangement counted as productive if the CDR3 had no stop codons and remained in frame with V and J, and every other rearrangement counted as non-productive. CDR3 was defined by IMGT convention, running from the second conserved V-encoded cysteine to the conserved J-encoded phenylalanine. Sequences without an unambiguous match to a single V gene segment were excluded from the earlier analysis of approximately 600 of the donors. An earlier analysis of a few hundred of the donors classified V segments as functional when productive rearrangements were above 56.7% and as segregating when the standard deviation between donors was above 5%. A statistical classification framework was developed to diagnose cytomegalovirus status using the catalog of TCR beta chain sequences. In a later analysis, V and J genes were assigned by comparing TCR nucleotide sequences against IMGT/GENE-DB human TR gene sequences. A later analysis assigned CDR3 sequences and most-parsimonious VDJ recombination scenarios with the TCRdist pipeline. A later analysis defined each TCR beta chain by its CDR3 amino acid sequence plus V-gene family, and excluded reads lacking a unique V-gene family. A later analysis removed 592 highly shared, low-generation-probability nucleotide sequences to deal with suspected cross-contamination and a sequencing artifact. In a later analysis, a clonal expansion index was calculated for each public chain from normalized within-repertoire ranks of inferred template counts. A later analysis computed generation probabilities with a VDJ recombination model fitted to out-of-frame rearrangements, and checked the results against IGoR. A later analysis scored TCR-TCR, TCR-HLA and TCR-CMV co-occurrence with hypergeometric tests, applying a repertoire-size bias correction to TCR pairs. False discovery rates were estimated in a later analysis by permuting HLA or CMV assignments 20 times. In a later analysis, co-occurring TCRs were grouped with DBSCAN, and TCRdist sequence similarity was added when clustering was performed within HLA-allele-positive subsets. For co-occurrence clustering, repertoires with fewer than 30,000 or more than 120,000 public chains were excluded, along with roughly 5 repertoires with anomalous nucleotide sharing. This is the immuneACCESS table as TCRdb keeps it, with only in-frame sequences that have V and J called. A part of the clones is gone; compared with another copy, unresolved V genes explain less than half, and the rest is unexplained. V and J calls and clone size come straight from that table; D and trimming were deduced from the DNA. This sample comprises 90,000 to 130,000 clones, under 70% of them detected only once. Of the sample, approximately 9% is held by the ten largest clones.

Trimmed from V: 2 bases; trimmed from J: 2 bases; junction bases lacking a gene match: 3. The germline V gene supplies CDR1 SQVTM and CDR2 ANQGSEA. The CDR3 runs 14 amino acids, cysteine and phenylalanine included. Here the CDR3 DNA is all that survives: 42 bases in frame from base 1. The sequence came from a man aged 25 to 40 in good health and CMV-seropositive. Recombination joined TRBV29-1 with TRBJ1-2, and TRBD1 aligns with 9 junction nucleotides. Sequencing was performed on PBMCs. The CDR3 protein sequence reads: CSVESQGANYGYTF. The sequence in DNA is TGCAGCGTTGAATCACAGGGGGCGAACTATGGCTACACCTTC.